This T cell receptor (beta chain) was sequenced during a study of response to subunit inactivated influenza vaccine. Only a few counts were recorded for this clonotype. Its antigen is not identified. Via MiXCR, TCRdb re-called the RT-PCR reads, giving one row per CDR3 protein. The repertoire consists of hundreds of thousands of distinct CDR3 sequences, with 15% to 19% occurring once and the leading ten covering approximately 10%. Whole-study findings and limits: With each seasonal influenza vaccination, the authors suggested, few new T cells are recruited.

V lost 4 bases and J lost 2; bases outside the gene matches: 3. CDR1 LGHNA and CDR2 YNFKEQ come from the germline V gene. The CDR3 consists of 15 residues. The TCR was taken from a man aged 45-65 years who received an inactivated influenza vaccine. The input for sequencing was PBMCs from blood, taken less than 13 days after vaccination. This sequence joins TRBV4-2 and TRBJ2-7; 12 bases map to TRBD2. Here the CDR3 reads CASSPASGGAYEQYF. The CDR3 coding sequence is TGTGCCAGCAGCCCCGCTAGCGGGGGGGCCTACGAGCAGTACTTC.